Listed below are T cell receptor beta chains from one sample, sequenced in a study of post-analysis software for immune sequencing data. TCRdb re-derived calls from the PCR reads in MiXCR, one entry per CDR3 protein. The table includes roughly 600,000 distinct CDR3 sequences, 44% detected once. Specimen: blood. The receptors derive from a girl aged 10-17 years with multiple sclerosis. Each CDR3 is given with its conserved first and last residue. The order of the fields is clone size, J gene, V gene, CDR3 protein. Size values are once, few and many counts, or a class for expanded clones, and some rows have none.

>.|TRBJ1-2|TRBV10-3
CAIRTGTENYGYTF
>few|TRBJ1-1|TRBV11-1
CASSPGRVVRTEAFF
>.|TRBJ2-2|TRBV12-3/TRBV12-4
CAGCPGLAETGELFF
>many|TRBJ2-6|TRBV29-1
CSVERASGANVLTF
>.|TRBJ1-5|TRBV12-3/TRBV12-4
CASSPSIDQPQHF
>.|TRBJ1-2|TRBV12-3/TRBV12-4
CASSSSMDGYTF
>.|TRBJ2-7|TRBV12-3/TRBV12-4
CASSVWGSYEQYF
>.|TRBJ1-4|TRBV5-4
CASSLEGLNEKLFF
>.|TRBJ2-3|TRBV15
CATSSYASSTDTQYF
>.|TRBJ2-1|TRBV9
CASSVAPISLGNEQFF
>.|TRBJ2-1|TRBV4-2
CASSQDPGGRWSYNEQFF
>few|TRBJ2-5|TRBV7-9
CASSALGLRKETQYF
>.|TRBJ2-5|TRBV27
CASGFSGGRVETQYF
>.|TRBJ2-7|TRBV6-1
CASRFRQVPYEQYF
>.|TRBJ2-1|TRBV29-1
CSVLRPGGSHNEQFF
>.|TRBJ2-3|TRBV12-3/TRBV12-4
CASSFPGRGTDTQYF